This T cell receptor beta chain was found in a study of identical twins. V lost 4 bases to trimming and J lost 7 bases, with 11 bases between them. The CDR3 runs 13 residues. TCRdb itself ran the 5' RACE reads through MiXCR, one entry per CDR3 protein. The table includes roughly 480,000 distinct CDR3 sequences, less than 25% detected once. The donors were all healthy and Caucasian. This clonotype was observed once. In addition, the sample was reused for a study of T cells expressing NK-cell markers.

Material: CD4+ T cells sorted from blood. V usage is TRBV12-3 or TRBV12-4 and J usage is TRBJ2-1; a weak D match, TRBD2 (6 bases). This TCR was recovered from a woman aged 18-35 years in good health. CDR3 sequence: CASSSSDANEQFF. In DNA form, the CDR3 reads TGTGCCAGCAGTTCTAGCGATGCAAATGAGCAGTTCTTC.